Listed below are T cell receptor beta chains from one sample, sequenced in a study of T cell repertoires in cytomegalovirus infection. TCRdb re-analysed the reads in MiXCR, keeping a single row per CDR3 protein. The sample contains hundreds of thousands of distinct CDR3 sequences, approximately 33% of which appear only once. Their target antigens are unknown. The starting material was cultured CD8+ T cells from PBMCs, obtained from culture after CMV antigen stimulation. These receptors were collected from a human donor in good health (CMV status not recorded). Some clones in this sample may be carry-over from other donors' samples. Both conserved end residues are part of each CDR3. D genes are given only for firm matches. Clone size is stated in some rows and not others, as once, few, many or a class when expanded.

12 many . TRBJ2-2 TRBV7-8 TGTGCCAGCAGGGCGAACACCGGGGAGCTGTTTTTT CASRANTGELFF
13 few . TRBJ1-1 TRBV27 TGTGCCAGCAGTCCCCAGACAGAACCTGAAGCTTTCTTT CASSPQTEPEAFF
19 . TRBD1 TRBJ2-6 TRBV5-6 TGTGGCAGCAGCTTGTCGACAGGGGGTGCCCGGAGTGGGGCCAACGTCCTGACTTTC CGSSLSTGGARSGANVLTF
15 few TRBD1 TRBJ2-5 TRBV27 TGTGCCAGCAGTTCAAATCTGGACAGGGTCGGGACCCAGTACTTC CASSSNLDRVGTQYF
18 few TRBD2 TRBJ2-1 TRBV6-2/TRBV6-3 TGTGCCCACTCCCTGGAATCGGGACTAGCGGGGGCCTACAATGAGCAGTTCTTC CAHSLESGLAGAYNEQFF
17 few TRBD1 TRBJ1-1 TRBV20-1 TGCAGTGCTAGAGACAACAGGGGGCGAAGTGGGAACACTGAAGCTTTCTTT CSARDNRGRSGNTEAFF
12 few . TRBJ1-1 TRBV27 TGTGCCACCACGGGGGGGATCACTGAAGCTTTCTTT CATTGGITEAFF
17 . . TRBJ1-2 TRBV7-8 TGTGCCAGCAGCTTAGAAAGGAACCTCCGACAGGACTATGGCTACACCTTC CASSLERNLRQDYGYTF
14 many . TRBJ2-3 TRBV12-3/TRBV12-4 TGTGCCAGCAGCCCCCCAGGGGCCACAGATACGCAGTATTTT CASSPPGATDTQYF
16 . TRBD1 TRBJ2-1 TRBV20-1 TGCAGTGCTAGAAAACAGGGGCTGGGCTCCTACAATGAGCAGTTCTTC CSARKQGLGSYNEQFF
17 . TRBD1 TRBJ1-1 TRBV5-4 TGTGCCAGCAGCAGTAACCGGGACAGGGCTGGGAACACTGAAGCTTTCTTT CASSSNRDRAGNTEAFF
16 few TRBD2 TRBJ2-5 TRBV4-2 TGTGCCAGCAGCCAACCGGGACTAGGGGTACTAGAGACCCAGTACTTC CASSQPGLGVLETQYF
17 . . TRBJ2-3 TRBV6-5 TGTGCCAGCAGACCGCTTGGGAGGAGACTAGAGCCAGATACGCAGTATTTT CASRPLGRRLEPDTQYF
10 . . TRBJ2-5 TRBV20-1 TGCAGTGCTGTAAGAGAGACCCAGTACTTC CSAVRETQYF
16 few TRBD1 TRBJ1-1 TRBV27 TGTGCCAGCAGTCCCCTCCCTGGACAGGGGAGCACTGAAGCTTTCTTT CASSPLPGQGSTEAFF
14 few . TRBJ2-3 TRBV12-3/TRBV12-4 TGTGCCAGCGGGGGTTCGTCTAGCACAGATACGCAGTATTTT CASGGSSSTDTQYF
17 few . TRBJ1-5 TRBV5-6 TGTGCCAGCAGCCTAAACGGGGCCCTTTATAGCAATCAGCCCCAGCATTTT CASSLNGALYSNQPQHF
15 few TRBD1 TRBJ2-5 TRBV10-3 TGTGCCATCAGGAACCCCCGGGACAGCCAAGAGACCCAGTACTTC CAIRNPRDSQETQYF